One and the same sample provided the 9 T cell receptor beta chains below, sequenced in a study of blood T cells in healthy people across ages (dated by TCRdb to 2013 to 2016). Library prep was done by 5' RACE. TCRdb records Illumina HiSeq 2500 as the sequencer. A second roughly 6 to 12 cycle PCR used a sample-barcoded 5' primer and a J-beta primer mix. TCRdb trimmed public reads at Q25 via fastp, called clones via MiXCR and kept in-frame beta chains. Each CDR3 protein gets just one entry, which takes the most common genes and DNA from the rows behind it. The sample includes 1,100,000 or so distinct CDR3 sequences, with over 35% observed a single time. The ten largest clones take up about 20% of the sample. The source material was blood. These receptors were obtained from a woman aged 60-75 years in good health.

The chain couples TRBV24-1 to TRBJ2-1; 11 nucleotides match TRBD2. J gave up 4 bases and V 3 bases, and 4 bases lay outside the gene matches. The CDR3 spans 16 residues. Per the germline V gene, CDR1 is KGHDR and CDR2 is SFDVKD. This chain's CDR3 is CATSDPVAGGYNEQFF. CDR3 nucleotides: TGTGCCACCAGTGATCCCGTAGCGGGAGGGTACAATGAGCAGTTCTTC.

The V and J genes are TRBV3-1 and TRBJ2-7, with D possibly TRBD1 on 6 matching bases. The CDR3 has 11 residues. V lost 3 bases and J 7 bases, leaving 7 bases between the germline ends. Germline lookup yields CDR1 LGHDT and CDR2 YNNKEL (reference sequence). The CDR3 is CASSHDREQYF. The DNA for the CDR3 is TGTGCCAGCAGCCACGACAGGGAGCAGTACTTC.

This clonotype has a handful of counts. V and J are TRBV11-2 and TRBJ2-3; 12 positions match TRBD1. The V and J ends lost 4 bases and 4 bases, in that order; junction bases with no gene match: 6. The CDR3 loop spans 16 amino acids. Germline assignment: CDR1 SGHAT and CDR2 FQNNGV. Here the CDR3 DNA reads TGTGCCAGCAGCTCCCGGGACAGGGGGCCCTCAGATACGCAGTATTTT. Translating it yields CASSSRDRGPSDTQYF.

On this clonotype itself: One end of the junction does not line up with germline, which may come from a read error. V is TRBV5-1 and J is TRBJ1-2, with unresolved D. Germline V gives CDR1 SGHRS, CDR2 YFSETQ. The CDR3 consists of 15 residues. The CDR3 nucleotides read TGCGCCAGCAGCTTGGAGGGCACCTCGAACTATGACTACATCTTC. Its translation: CASSLEGTSNYDYIF.

This rearrangement joins TRBV20-1 to TRBJ2-1, with 8 bases that match TRBD2. V gave up 2 bases and J gave up 6 bases; unmatched junction bases: 6. Per germline, CDR1 DFQATT and CDR2 SNEGSKA (reference sequence). This CDR3 comprises 14 residues. The CDR3 bases are TGCAGTGCTAGAAGGCGGGAGGCGCGCAATGAGCAGTTCTTC. Its translation: CSARRREARNEQFF.

This clonotype showed up just a few times. V and J are TRBV12-3 or TRBV12-4 and TRBJ2-7; no definite D call. Trimming removed 0 bases from V and 6 bases from J, with 15 bases in between. The CDR3 is made up of 15 amino acids. This CDR3 reads CASSLARRTTSEQYF. CDR3 nucleotides: TGTGCCAGCAGTTTAGCGCGAAGGACGACCTCCGAGCAGTACTTC.

The chain joins TRBV5-1 to TRBJ2-2; TRBD2 aligns across 14 bases. Germline-derived CDR1 and CDR2 are SGHRS and YFSETQ. The CDR3 is made up of 16 amino acids. J lost 5 bases, V lost 4 bases, and 4 bases had no gene match. CDR3 residues: CASSRGLAGVTGELFF. For the CDR3, the DNA is TGCGCCAGCAGCCGGGGACTAGCGGGAGTTACCGGGGAGCTGTTTTTT.

The rearrangement joins TRBV4-2 to TRBJ1-2; 7 bases fit TRBD1. The V gene's germline CDR1 is LGHNA and CDR2 YNFKEQ. The CDR3 covers 14 residues. J gave up 8 bases and V 2 bases, and 8 bases lay outside the gene matches. The CDR3 loop is CASSQPGQAPGYTF. For the CDR3, the DNA is TGTGCCAGCAGCCAACCAGGACAGGCGCCCGGCTACACCTTC.

The chain is built from TRBV20-1 and TRBJ1-2; D might be TRBD1 (5 bases). Germline loops: CDR1 DFQATT, CDR2 SNEGSKA (reference sequence). The CDR3 spans 11 residues. V was cut by 8 bases and J by 2 bases, with 9 bases left in between. The CDR3 sequence is CSSDSNYGYTF. The CDR3 DNA is TGCAGTTCTGACAGCAACTATGGCTACACCTTC.